The TCR beta chain described here comes from a study of blood T cell repertoires in COVID-19. As processed by the authors: By means of reference gene primer amplification, nucleated cell counts were estimated. Clones were sequenced by immunoSEQ multiplex PCR, and TCRdb holds only the in-frame ones, with some missing. V, J and clone size derive from that table, while D and trimming were established from the DNA sequence. Here the sample spans over 600,000 clones, about 87% being singletons. V lost 3 bases and J 7 bases, leaving 15 bases between the germline ends. Looked up from germline, CDR1 is SEHNR and CDR2 is FQNEAQ (reference sequence). The CDR3 has 14 amino acids.

The chain has TRBV7-9 and TRBJ1-2, with TRBD1 as a possible D gene (6 bases). The TCR comes from a woman aged 18-35 years with acute or convalescent COVID-19. The material sequenced was peripheral blood. The CDR3 sequence: CASSFLTGTGGYTF. CDR3 nucleotide sequence: TGTGCCAGCAGCTTTTTGACAGGCACTGGTGGCTACACCTTC.